Below, 18 T cell receptor beta chains from the same sample are listed, as sequenced in a study of cytomegalovirus exposure and HLA in healthy donors. PCR involved 60 Vbeta and 13 Jbeta primers. Repertoires were generated with immunoSEQ multiplex PCR, while TCRdb's copy carries only in-frame clones and drops some. The sample gives about 38,000 clones, 66% of which show up once; less than 20% is in the top ten. Sequenced input: PBMCs. Every receptor here comes from a man between 45 and 60 years old in good health and CMV-seropositive.

The V call is TRBV6-1, the J call TRBJ1-2, with D unclear. There are 17 residues in the CDR3. Between the trimmed V and J ends, which lost 3 bases and 0 bases, there was a span of 17 bases. Per germline, CDR1 MNHNS and CDR2 SASEGT. Here the CDR3 DNA reads TGTGCCAGCAGTGAGTATAGCAGCTACGAGACTAACTATGGCTACACCTTC. Translation gives CASSEYSSYETNYGYTF.

This clone was seen only once. The rearrangement joins TRBV4-3 to TRBJ2-1; 15 bases map to TRBD2. CDR1 is LGHNA, CDR2 YSLEER, per germline. The CDR3 has 15 amino acids. V gave up 4 bases and J gave up 10 bases; unmatched junction bases: 5. The CDR3 coding sequence is TGCGCCAGCAGCCCGGGACTAGCGGGGGGCCCCGAGCAGTTCTTC. As protein: CASSPGLAGGPEQFF.

The rearrangement uses TRBV5-1 and TRBJ1-2; D gene ambiguous. Germline V gives CDR1 SGHRS, CDR2 YFSETQ. The CDR3 has 14 residues. Trimming stripped 3 bases from V and 0 bases from J, with 9 bases between. CDR3 nucleotides: TGCGCCAGCAGCTCCCTTACACCTAACTATGGCTACACCTTC. Protein sequence: CASSSLTPNYGYTF.

The chain joins TRBV6-1 to TRBJ1-2; no clear D gene. V lost 0 bases, J lost 6 bases, and 17 bases lay in between. Germline V gene data show CDR1 as MNHNS and CDR2 as SASEGT. The CDR3 consists of 16 residues. The CDR3 nucleotides read TGTGCCAGCAGTGAAGCAGAATCTGACCCCACAGATGGCTACACCTTC. This translates into CASSEAESDPTDGYTF.

The chain joins TRBV5-4 to TRBJ2-5; D is possibly TRBD2 (6 bases). The V end was cut by 5 bases, the J end by 1 base, with 18 bases between. Germline assignment: CDR1 SGHNT and CDR2 YYREEE (reference sequence). This CDR3 is built from 16 residues. DNA for the CDR3: TGTGCCAGCAGGTCCAAACGGGGGACCTCCCAAGAGACCCAGTACTTC. This translates into CASRSKRGTSQETQYF.

The chain couples TRBV9 to TRBJ2-5, with 9 bases lining up with TRBD2. V dropped 2 bases and J dropped 1; count of bases not matched to a gene: 3. Per the germline V gene, CDR1 is SGDLS and CDR2 is YYNGEE. CDR3 length equals 15 residues. The CDR3 bases are TGTGCCAGCAGCGTGGGCGGGGGGGGCCAAGAGACCCAGTACTTC. Protein sequence: CASSVGGGGQETQYF.

This clone was seen more than once but under ten times. The J gene is TRBJ2-1, the V gene TRBV27, with TRBD1 as a possible D gene (6 bases). CDR3 length: 15 residues. Germline CDR1 reads MNHEY; CDR2 reads SMNVEV (reference sequence). Between the trimmed V and J ends, which lost 6 bases and 1 base, there was a span of 13 bases. CDR3 in amino acids: CASSQITGSYNEQFF. The CDR3 DNA reads as TGTGCCAGCAGCCAAATTACAGGGTCCTACAATGAGCAGTTCTTC.

The rearrangement joins TRBV7-9 to TRBJ1-2, with TRBD1 identical over 10 bases. The CDR3 runs to 14 residues. V trimming: 5 bases; J trimming: 5 bases; junction bases outside the gene matches: 5. Germline assignment: CDR1 SEHNR and CDR2 FQNEAQ (reference sequence). CDR3 residues: CASSAGTGAYGYTF. CDR3 in DNA: TGTGCCAGCAGCGCCGGGACAGGGGCTTATGGCTACACCTTC.

The rearrangement links TRBV7-9 to TRBJ2-7, with TRBD1 matching 7 bases. Germline V CDR1 and CDR2: SEHNR, FQNEAQ (reference sequence). The CDR3 is made up of 13 amino acids. V was clipped by 5 bases and J by 3 bases; unmatched bases: 4. The CDR3 region has the DNA TGTGCCAGCAGCGTAAGACAGGGCTACGAGCAGTACTTC. Encoded protein: CASSVRQGYEQYF.

V and J are TRBV6-5 and TRBJ1-6, with 8 bases that match TRBD1. This CDR3 is 15 amino acids long. Germline loops: CDR1 MNHEY, CDR2 SVGAGI. V shed 2 bases, J shed 9 bases, and the junction held 6 bases outside the gene matches. CDR3 in DNA: TGTGCCAGCAGTTACACCCGACAGGGGCGTTCACCCCTCCACTTT. Translation gives CASSYTRQGRSPLHF.

This chain's CDR3 is CASSQETNRPNEKLFF. CDR3 sequence (DNA): TGCGCCAGCAGCCAAGAAACGAACAGACCTAATGAAAAACTGTTTTTT. The chain has TRBV4-1 and TRBJ1-4, with no clear D. The CDR3 consists of 16 residues. Germline assignment: CDR1 MGHRA and CDR2 YSYEKL. The germline V and J ends were trimmed by 0 bases and 3 bases, with 11 bases remaining between them.

This clone came up a few times. The CDR3: CASSPLRTEAFF. DNA for the CDR3: TGTGCCAGTAGTCCCTTGAGGACTGAAGCTTTCTTT. The V and J genes are TRBV19 and TRBJ1-1; no clear D gene. CDR3 size: 12 residues. CDR1 is LNHDA, CDR2 SQIVND, per germline (reference sequence). V lost 5 bases to trimming and J lost 5 bases, with 9 bases between them.

This rearrangement joins TRBV6-1 to TRBJ2-7; the D gene is possibly TRBD2 (6 bases). Trimming left V 10 bases short and J 4 bases short, with 14 bases between. Germline-derived CDR1 and CDR2 are MNHNS and SASEGT. The CDR3 has 12 residues. DNA of the CDR3: TGTGCCATCCTCCTTGCGGGGTACGAGCAGTACTTC. The encoded protein is CAILLAGYEQYF.

A few counts support this clone. V usage is TRBV6-6 and J usage is TRBJ2-7, with D possibly matching TRBD1 (6 bases). CDR3 size: 12 residues. V was shortened by 2 bases and J by 7 bases, with 9 bases between the two germline ends. Germline V gives CDR1 MNHNY, CDR2 SVGAGI (reference sequence). CDR3 bases: TGTGCCAGCAGTTACCCCGGACAGGAGCAGTACTTC. Protein: CASSYPGQEQYF.

This clone occurred once. The chain links TRBV7-2 to TRBJ1-1; 7 bases line up with TRBD1. The V gene end was trimmed by 5 bases and the J gene end by 11 bases; junction bases not matched to a gene: 14. From germline, CDR1 is SGHTA and CDR2 FQGNSA. This CDR3 has 14 residues. Written as DNA, the CDR3 is TGTGCCAGCAGCCTCTCCCGGGACAGCCGCGGGGCTTTCTTT. This sequence encodes CASSLSRDSRGAFF.

J is TRBJ2-5 and V is TRBV18; no firm D call. Germline V gives CDR1 KGHSH, CDR2 LQKENI. The CDR3 is made up of 13 amino acids. V was cut by 3 bases and J by 0 bases, with 5 bases left in between. The CDR3 loop reads CASSPQDQETQYF. The CDR3 nucleotides are TGTGCCAGCTCACCGCAGGACCAAGAGACCCAGTACTTC.

Here the CDR3 DNA reads TGTGCCAGCAGCCTACAGGGGGCGAGGGGCTACACCTTC. Amino acid sequence: CASSLQGARGYTF. The gene calls are TRBV7-6 and TRBJ1-2, with 9 positions matching TRBD1. V shed 5 bases, J shed 8 bases, and the junction held 6 bases outside the gene matches. Germline CDR1 SGHVS, CDR2 FNYEAQ. The CDR3 has 13 amino acids.

This clone was found once. The V and J genes are TRBV6-5 and TRBJ1-5, with a tentative D call TRBD1 (6 bases). The V gene lost 0 bases and the J gene lost 5 bases, with 8 bases spanning the gap. Germline CDR1 and CDR2: MNHEY and SVGAGI. The CDR3 totals 14 residues. The DNA for the CDR3 is TGTGCCAGCAGTTACTCGGACAGCTATCAGCCCCAGCATTTT. The encoded protein is CASSYSDSYQPQHF.